These 15 T cell receptor beta chains came from one sample sequenced in a study of blood T cells in healthy people across ages. Primed by a sample-barcoded 5' primer and a J-beta primer mix, a second PCR proceeded for roughly 6 to 12 cycles. One entry per CDR3 protein, called by TCRdb with MiXCR from the 5' RACE reads. The table shows hundreds of thousands of distinct CDR3 sequences, with around 25% occurring only once. These data were also filed under a second study, of T cells of mothers and their children.

Sequencing input: blood. These receptor sequences come from a boy under 18 in good health.

CDR3 coding DNA: TGTGCCAGCAGACTAGGGACAGGGGCATGGGAGCAGTACTTC. As protein: CASRLGTGAWEQYF. The rearrangement uses TRBV12-3 or TRBV12-4 and TRBJ2-1; TRBD1 matches at 10 bases. Near its end, the DNA agrees better with TRBJ2-7, so the J call may be wrong. The CDR3 has 14 amino acids.

The table lists this clonotype with a few counts. The chain recombines TRBV2 with TRBJ2-1, with 8 bases lining up with TRBD2. The CDR3 is 13 residues long. The junction had 2 bases not matched to a gene; V was cut back by 10 bases and J by 0 bases. The germline V gene encodes CDR1 SNHLY and CDR2 FYNNEI. CDR3 bases: TGTGCCAACCGGGGGGGCTCCTACAATGAGCAGTTCTTC. It translates to CANRGGSYNEQFF.

This clonotype was seen only a few times. V and J are TRBV4-1 and TRBJ2-5; TRBD1 agrees at 9 bases. CDR3 length: 14 residues. The V and J ends lost 6 bases and 4 bases, in that order; junction bases with no gene match: 6. Per the germline V gene, CDR1 is MGHRA and CDR2 is YSYEKL. CDR3 DNA: TGCGCCAGCAGGCGAACAGGGGGCTCAGAGACCCAGTACTTC. Translation gives CASRRTGGSETQYF.

The gene calls are TRBV5-1 and TRBJ2-2; D uncertain. Germline V gene lookup returns CDR1 SGHRS and CDR2 YFSETQ. The CDR3 is 15 amino acids. The V and J ends lost 0 bases and 3 bases respectively, with 9 bases between them. The CDR3 region has the DNA TGCGCCAGCAGCTTGGCCGAAGGGTACACCGGGGAGCTGTTTTTT. It specifies CASSLAEGYTGELFF.

V is TRBV12-3 or TRBV12-4 and J is TRBJ2-3; TRBD2 agrees at 8 bases. CDR3 length: 19 residues. V lost 6 bases to trimming and J lost 1 base; unmatched junction nucleotides: 18. The CDR3 coding sequence is TGTGCCAGCAGCCCCGATGACGGGGGGGCTCTCGGGGGCACAGATACGCAGTATTTT. The encoded protein is CASSPDDGGALGGTDTQYF.

This clonotype was recorded a few times. The genes are TRBV5-1 and TRBJ2-7; 7 bases align to TRBD1. V dropped 4 bases and J dropped 6; count of bases not matched to a gene: 13. Per germline, CDR1 SGHRS and CDR2 YFSETQ. The CDR3 is made up of 15 amino acids. The CDR3 DNA follows: TGCGCCAGCAGCACAAACCGGGACAGAAGGATCGAGCAGTACTTC. It encodes CASSTNRDRRIEQYF.

V usage is TRBV20-1 and J usage is TRBJ2-5; 10 positions match TRBD2. Germline V lookup: CDR1 DFQATT, CDR2 SNEGSKA (reference sequence). V lost 2 bases and J lost 6; bases outside the gene matches: 6. This CDR3 region has 14 residues. The CDR3 loop is CSARLAGDKKTQYF. The DNA for the CDR3 is TGCAGTGCTAGACTAGCGGGGGATAAAAAGACCCAGTACTTC.

This clonotype was seen only once. The chain uses TRBV5-1 and TRBJ2-1, with 12 positions matching TRBD2. V dropped 3 bases and J dropped 0; count of bases not matched to a gene: 4. The CDR3 extends over 17 amino acids. CDR1 is SGHRS, CDR2 YFSETQ, per germline. CDR3: CASSSILAGGSYNEQFF. As DNA, the CDR3 is TGCGCCAGCAGCTCGATACTAGCGGGGGGCTCCTACAATGAGCAGTTCTTC.

This clonotype was found once. This chain uses TRBV6-1 with TRBJ2-5; D is unresolved. The end of the DNA aligns better with TRBJ2-1, so the J call may be wrong. The CDR3 loop spans 12 amino acids. Germline V gives CDR1 MNHNS, CDR2 SASEGT. The CDR3 is CASREVDDEQFF. In nucleotides, the CDR3 is TGTGCCAGCAGAGAGGTAGACGATGAGCAGTTCTTC.

The chain combines TRBV12-3 or TRBV12-4 with TRBJ2-6, with D perhaps matching TRBD1 or TRBD2 (5 bases each). Trimming removed 6 bases from V and 0 bases from J, with 15 bases in between. CDR3 length equals 17 residues. The CDR3 coding sequence is TGTGCCAGCAGCCGAGGGGTTACGAGCTCTGGGGCCAACGTCCTGACTTTC. The encoded protein is CASSRGVTSSGANVLTF.

This sequence joins TRBV28 and TRBJ2-7; unclear D gene. From germline, CDR1 is MDHEN and CDR2 SYDVKM. CDR3 length: 12 amino acids. Trimming removed 0 bases from V and 6 bases from J, with 6 bases in between. CDR3 nucleotide sequence: TGTGCCAGCAGTTTATGGGCTGGCGAGCAGTACTTC. Its protein product is CASSLWAGEQYF.

This clonotype was counted a few times. V and J are TRBV10-3 and TRBJ2-7; 7 bases are a match to TRBD1. Germline-derived CDR1 and CDR2 are ENHRY and SYGVKD. Trimming removed 2 bases from V and 6 bases from J; junction bases left unmatched: 4. The CDR3 has 13 amino acids. This CDR3 is CAISEGQVVEQYF. CDR3 DNA sequence: TGTGCCATCAGTGAGGGACAGGTAGTCGAGCAGTACTTC.

V gene TRBV2 combines with J gene TRBJ1-2; D remains ambiguous. V shed 0 bases and J shed 5 bases, with 13 bases lying between them. This CDR3 spans 15 amino acids. In germline, CDR1 is SNHLY, CDR2 FYNNEI. The CDR3: CASSEAPRTSYGYTF. The CDR3 coding sequence is TGTGCCAGCAGTGAAGCGCCGAGGACCTCGTATGGCTACACCTTC.

The table lists this clonotype with a count of one. The gene calls are TRBV11-1 and TRBJ2-1; no clear D gene. CDR3 length: 14 residues. V lost 5 bases and J 5 bases, leaving 13 bases between the germline ends. Germline values: CDR1 SGHAT, CDR2 FQDESV (reference sequence). The CDR3, as DNA: TGTGCCAGCAGCGCCTTCTGGGGAAACAATGAGCAGTTCTTC. Its protein is CASSAFWGNNEQFF.

This chain links TRBV5-1 with TRBJ2-6; no clear D gene. Per germline, CDR1 SGHRS and CDR2 YFSETQ. The CDR3 runs 16 residues. The germline V and J ends were trimmed by 1 base and 1 base, with 9 bases remaining between them. The CDR3 DNA sequence: TGCGCCAGCAGCTTGCCCGCCGGGTCTGGGGCCAACGTCCTGACTTTC. Protein: CASSLPAGSGANVLTF.